This entry describes one T cell receptor beta chain. The antigen is not known. The data were obtained in a study of OX40 agonist ivuxolimab in advanced cancers. Looking at the study overall: As their treatment, patients were administered ivuxolimab, an agonistic anti-OX40 (CD134) antibody.

Study-wide points: More expanded clones were found, on average, in CD8+ than in CD4+ T cells.

Generated by immunoSEQ multiplex PCR, the TCRdb table keeps only in-frame clones and is missing some. The sample shows tens of thousands of clones, approximately 92% of them seen only once. The V gene lost 2 bases and the J gene lost 5 bases, with 15 bases spanning the gap. The CDR3 consists of 15 residues. Germline V gives CDR1 KGHSH, CDR2 LQKENI. The sequencing used CD4+ or CD8+ T cells sorted from blood, collected in a trial of the OX40 agonist ivuxolimab. The V and J genes are TRBV18 and TRBJ1-1; D is perhaps TRBD1 (6 bases). The TCR originated in an adult with an advanced solid tumor such as melanoma, head and neck, liver or kidney cancer. This CDR3 reads CASSPLTGAGTEAFF. The CDR3 DNA reads as TGTGCCAGCTCACCATTAACGGGGGCAGGAACTGAAGCTTTCTTT.